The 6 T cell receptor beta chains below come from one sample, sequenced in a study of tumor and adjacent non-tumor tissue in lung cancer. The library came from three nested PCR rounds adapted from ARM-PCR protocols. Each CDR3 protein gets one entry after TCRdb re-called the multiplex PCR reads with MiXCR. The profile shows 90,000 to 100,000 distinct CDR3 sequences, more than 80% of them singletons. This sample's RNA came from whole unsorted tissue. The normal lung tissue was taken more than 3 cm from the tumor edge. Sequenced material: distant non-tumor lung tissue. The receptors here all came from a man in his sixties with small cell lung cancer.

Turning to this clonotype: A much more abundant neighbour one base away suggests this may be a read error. The DNA of the CDR3 is TGTGCCAGCAGCTTTACAGGGGACGGTGAGCAGTTCTTC. This codes for CASSFTGDGEQFF. This rearrangement joins TRBV5-4 to TRBJ2-1; 7 bases are a match to TRBD1. CDR3 length equals 13 residues. J lost 9 bases, V lost 2 bases, and 5 bases had no gene match. Germline lookup yields CDR1 SGHNT and CDR2 YYREEE (reference sequence).

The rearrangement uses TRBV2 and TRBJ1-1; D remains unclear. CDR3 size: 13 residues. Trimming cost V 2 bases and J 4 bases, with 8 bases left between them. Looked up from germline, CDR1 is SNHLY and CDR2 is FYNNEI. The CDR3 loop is CASSEHLITEAFF. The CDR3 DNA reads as TGTGCCAGCAGTGAACACCTGATCACTGAAGCTTTCTTT.

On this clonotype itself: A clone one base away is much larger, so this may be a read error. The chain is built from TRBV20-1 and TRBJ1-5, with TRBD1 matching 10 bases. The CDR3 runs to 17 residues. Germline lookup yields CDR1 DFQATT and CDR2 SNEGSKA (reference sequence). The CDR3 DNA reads TGCAATGCTATCCTGACAGGGGGCGTCCAGGGCAATCAGCCCCAGCATTTT. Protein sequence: CNAILTGGVQGNQPQHF.

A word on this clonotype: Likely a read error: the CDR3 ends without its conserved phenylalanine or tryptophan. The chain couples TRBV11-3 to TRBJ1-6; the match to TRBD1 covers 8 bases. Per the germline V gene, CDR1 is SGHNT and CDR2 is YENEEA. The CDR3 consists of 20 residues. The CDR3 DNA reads TGTGCCAGCAGCCCTTCCGGGACAGGACATTCTAGCTCCTATAATTCATCCCTCCACATT. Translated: CASSPSGTGHSSSYNSSLHI.

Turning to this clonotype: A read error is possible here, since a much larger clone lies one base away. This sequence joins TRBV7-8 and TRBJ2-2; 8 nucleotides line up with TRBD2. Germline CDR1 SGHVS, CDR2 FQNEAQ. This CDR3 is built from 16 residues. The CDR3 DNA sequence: TGTGCCAGCAGCTTAGACCCGGGAGGGAACACCGGGGAGCTGTTATTT. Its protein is CASSLDPGGNTGELLF.

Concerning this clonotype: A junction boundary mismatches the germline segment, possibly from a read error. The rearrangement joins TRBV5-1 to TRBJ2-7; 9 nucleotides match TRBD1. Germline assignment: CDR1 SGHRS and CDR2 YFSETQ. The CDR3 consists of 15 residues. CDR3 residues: CAGSRMGQGGYEQYF. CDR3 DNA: TGCGCCGGCAGCCGCATGGGACAGGGAGGCTACGAGCAGTACTTC. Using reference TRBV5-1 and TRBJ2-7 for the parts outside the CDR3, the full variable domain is KAGVTQTPRYLIKTRGQQVTLSCSPISGHRSVSWYQQTPGQGLQFLFEYFSETQRNKGNFPGRFSGRQFSNSRSEMNVSTLELGDSALYLCAGSRMGQGGYEQYFGPGTRLTVT.